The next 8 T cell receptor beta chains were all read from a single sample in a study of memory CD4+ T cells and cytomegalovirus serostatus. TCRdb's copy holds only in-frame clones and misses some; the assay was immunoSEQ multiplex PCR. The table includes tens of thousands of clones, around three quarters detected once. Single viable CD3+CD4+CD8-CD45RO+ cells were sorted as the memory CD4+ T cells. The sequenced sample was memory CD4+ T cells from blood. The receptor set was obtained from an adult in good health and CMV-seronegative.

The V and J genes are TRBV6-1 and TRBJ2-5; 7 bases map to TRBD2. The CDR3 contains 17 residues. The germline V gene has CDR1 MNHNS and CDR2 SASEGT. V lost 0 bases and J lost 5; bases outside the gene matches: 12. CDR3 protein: CASSEAIKNGAGETQYF. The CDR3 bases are TGTGCCAGCAGTGAAGCAATTAAAAACGGAGCGGGGGAGACCCAGTACTTC.

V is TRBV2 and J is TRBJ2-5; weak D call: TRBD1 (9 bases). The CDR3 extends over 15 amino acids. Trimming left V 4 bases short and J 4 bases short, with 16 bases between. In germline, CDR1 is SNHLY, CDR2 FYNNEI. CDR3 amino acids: CASSGGGTGRETQYF. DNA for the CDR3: TGTGCCAGCAGTGGCGGGGGGACAGGGCGAGAGACCCAGTACTTC.

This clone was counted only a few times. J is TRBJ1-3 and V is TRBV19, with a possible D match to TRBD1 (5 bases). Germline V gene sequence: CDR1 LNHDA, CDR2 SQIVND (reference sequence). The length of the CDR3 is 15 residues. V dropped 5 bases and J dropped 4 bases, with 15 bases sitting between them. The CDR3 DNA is TGTGCCAGTAGTGGACGCGGGGCTGGGGGAAACACCATATATTTT. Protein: CASSGRGAGGNTIYF. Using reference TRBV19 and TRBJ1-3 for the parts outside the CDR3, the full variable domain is DGGITQSPKYLFRKEGQNVTLSCEQNLNHDAMYWYRQDPGQGLRLIYYSQIVNDFQKGDIAEGYSVSREKKESFPLTVTSAQKNPTAFYLCASSGRGAGGNTIYFGEGSWLTVV.

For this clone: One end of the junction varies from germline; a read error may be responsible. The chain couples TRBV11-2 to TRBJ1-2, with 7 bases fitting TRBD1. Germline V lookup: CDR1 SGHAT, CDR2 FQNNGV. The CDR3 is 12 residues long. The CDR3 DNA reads TGTGCCAGCAGCGAGGGGGCCTATCGCTACACCTTC. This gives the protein CASSEGAYRYTF.

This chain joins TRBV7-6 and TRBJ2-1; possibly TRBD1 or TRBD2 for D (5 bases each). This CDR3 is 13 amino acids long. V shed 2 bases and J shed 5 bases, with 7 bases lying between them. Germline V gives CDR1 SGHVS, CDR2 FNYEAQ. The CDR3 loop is CASSLRGDNEQFF. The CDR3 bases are TGTGCCAGCAGCTTAAGAGGGGACAATGAGCAGTTCTTC.

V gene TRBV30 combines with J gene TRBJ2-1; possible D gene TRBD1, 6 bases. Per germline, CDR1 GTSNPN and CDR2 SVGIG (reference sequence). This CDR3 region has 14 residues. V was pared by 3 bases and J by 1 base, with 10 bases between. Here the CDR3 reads CAWRPRGSYNEQFF. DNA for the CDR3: TGTGCCTGGAGACCCAGGGGTTCCTACAATGAGCAGTTCTTC.

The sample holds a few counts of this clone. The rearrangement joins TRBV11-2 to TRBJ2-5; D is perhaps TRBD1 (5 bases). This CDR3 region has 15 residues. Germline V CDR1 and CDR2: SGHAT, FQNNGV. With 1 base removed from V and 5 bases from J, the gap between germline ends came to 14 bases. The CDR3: CASSLGRVGAETQYF. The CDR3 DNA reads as TGTGCCAGCAGCTTAGGCAGGGTAGGAGCCGAGACCCAGTACTTC.

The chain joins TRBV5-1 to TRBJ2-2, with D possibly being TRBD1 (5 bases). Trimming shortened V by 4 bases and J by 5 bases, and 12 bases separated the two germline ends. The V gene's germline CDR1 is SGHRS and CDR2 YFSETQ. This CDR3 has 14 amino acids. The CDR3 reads CASSQIQVTGELFF. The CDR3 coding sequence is TGCGCCAGCAGCCAGATACAGGTGACCGGGGAGCTGTTTTTT. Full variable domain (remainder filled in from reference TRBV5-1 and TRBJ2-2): KAGVTQTPRYLIKTRGQQVTLSCSPISGHRSVSWYQQTPGQGLQFLFEYFSETQRNKGNFPGRFSGRQFSNSRSEMNVSTLELGDSALYLCASSQIQVTGELFFGEGSRLTVL.